This paragraph reports one T cell receptor (beta chain). The target antigen is unknown. The sample comes from a study of Ad26.COV2.S vaccination and SARS-CoV-2 variants. Across the study: The authors gave Ad26.COV2.S intramuscularly, either once or twice 56 days apart. The study's findings and limits: The analyses of TCR breadth and depth may have understated the size of total T cell responses. Vaccine and placebo recipients had comparable breadth of non-spike TCRs.

The repertoire was sequenced with immunoSEQ multiplex PCR; TCRdb's copy has only in-frame clones and lacks some. The sample yields 300,000 to 350,000 clones, about nine tenths seen once. Treatment of the sample: roughly 18 received Ad26.COV2.S at low or high dose, single or two shots; a few received placebo; per-sample allocation not given. Each sample was drawn 63 days after the first injection (of vaccine or placebo). Donation was by an adult aged 18-55 years who was in Boston. The sequence was collected from a person aged 18-65 years who received the Ad26.COV2.S COVID-19 vaccine or a placebo. Sequencing was performed on peripheral blood, taken in a trial of Ad26.COV2.S vaccine versus placebo.

CDR3 nucleotide sequence: TGTGCTAGTGGTGTTACAGGGGAGGGTGAAAAACTGTTTTTT. Its protein product is CASGVTGEGEKLFF. J is TRBJ1-4 and V is TRBV12-5; TRBD1 matches 7 bases. This CDR3 spans 14 amino acids. J gave up 7 bases and V 5 bases, and 7 bases lay outside the gene matches. Germline CDR1 and CDR2: LGHNT and FRNRAP.